The next 28 T cell receptor beta chains were all read from a single sample in a study of blood T cell dynamics during melanoma immunotherapy. The table came from immunoSEQ multiplex PCR; TCRdb's copy has only in-frame clones and leaves some out. The sample includes about 12,000 clones, roughly 80% of them seen just once. Sample time point: pre-treatment baseline. Sequenced material: blood, taken from a patient treated with checkpoint blockade. These receptors originate from a human donor with melanoma.

The chain carries TRBV19 and TRBJ1-2; no firm D call. The germline CDR1 and CDR2 sequences are LNHDA and SQIVND (reference sequence). The CDR3 extends over 14 amino acids. The V gene lost 6 bases and the J gene lost 0 bases, with 11 bases spanning the gap. DNA for the CDR3: TGTGCCAGTAGGAAATGGGAGTCTAACTATGGCTACACCTTC. Translating it yields CASRKWESNYGYTF.

The rearrangement joins TRBV5-4 to TRBJ2-1; D is uncertain. Germline V lookup: CDR1 SGHNT, CDR2 YYREEE (reference sequence). The CDR3 is made up of 13 amino acids. The V end lost 0 bases, the J end lost 7 bases, and 8 bases lay between the germline ends. CDR3 amino acids: CASSLVSINEQFF. The CDR3 DNA follows: TGTGCCAGCAGCTTGGTGTCTATTAATGAGCAGTTCTTC.

The chain couples TRBV2 to TRBJ1-6; D is perhaps TRBD1 (6 bases). The CDR3 is made up of 14 amino acids. V dropped 4 bases and J dropped 5 bases, with 9 bases sitting between them. CDR1 is SNHLY and CDR2 is FYNNEI in the germline V gene. Here the CDR3 reads CASSGGQHNSPLHF. CDR3 sequence (DNA): TGTGCCAGCAGTGGGGGACAACATAATTCACCCCTCCACTTT.

The chain joins TRBV6-6 to TRBJ1-2; D is undetermined. Looked up from germline, CDR1 is MNHNY and CDR2 is SVGAGI (reference sequence). Trimming cost V 2 bases and J 5 bases, with 12 bases left between them. The CDR3 contains 14 residues. This CDR3 is CASSYAGAEYGYTF. In DNA, the CDR3 is TGTGCCAGCAGTTACGCAGGTGCTGAGTATGGCTACACCTTC.

J is TRBJ1-5 and V is TRBV19, with D uncertain. The CDR3 sequence is 13 residues long. V was cut by 0 bases and J by 4 bases, with 4 bases left in between. From germline, CDR1 is LNHDA and CDR2 SQIVND (reference sequence). CDR3 nucleotides: TGTGCCAGTAGTATAGAAGCTAATCAGCCCCAGCATTTT. Translating it yields CASSIEANQPQHF.

V and J are TRBV2 and TRBJ1-1, with 7 bases aligning to TRBD1. After removal of 4 bases from V and 3 bases from J, the junction contained 5 bases not matched to a gene. This CDR3 spans 14 amino acids. The germline V gene encodes CDR1 SNHLY and CDR2 FYNNEI. CDR3 sequence reads: CASSVEGADTEAFF. The CDR3 DNA sequence: TGTGCCAGCAGTGTGGAGGGGGCCGACACTGAAGCTTTCTTT.

This chain connects TRBV5-1 to TRBJ2-5; 9 positions match TRBD2. Unmatched junction bases numbered 1, after V lost 3 bases and J lost 4 bases. From germline, CDR1 is SGHRS and CDR2 YFSETQ. The CDR3 extends over 13 amino acids. As DNA, the CDR3 is TGCGCCAGCAGCTGGACTAGCGTAGAGACCCAGTACTTC. It codes for CASSWTSVETQYF. Together with reference TRBV5-1 and TRBJ2-5, the CDR3 gives the full variable domain: KAGVTQTPRYLIKTRGQQVTLSCSPISGHRSVSWYQQTPGQGLQFLFEYFSETQRNKGNFPGRFSGRQFSNSRSEMNVSTLELGDSALYLCASSWTSVETQYFGPGTRLLVL.

The chain links TRBV12-5 to TRBJ2-1; D unresolved. The germline V gene has CDR1 LGHNT and CDR2 FRNRAP. With 6 bases removed from V and 5 bases from J, the gap between germline ends came to 11 bases. CDR3 size: 13 residues. The CDR3 DNA is TGTGCTAGTGGAACCGGACCTAACAATGAGCAGTTCTTC. It yields the protein CASGTGPNNEQFF.

The rearrangement links TRBV5-1 to TRBJ2-7; D is possibly TRBD1 (6 bases). The CDR3 length is 14 residues. Germline V lookup: CDR1 SGHRS, CDR2 YFSETQ. V lost 0 bases and J lost 3, with 10 bases in between. CDR3 nucleotides: TGCGCCAGCAGCTTGGCTGGGACAAACTACGAGCAGTACTTC. This codes for CASSLAGTNYEQYF.

This sequence joins TRBV6-5 and TRBJ1-3; unclear D gene. CDR1 MNHEY and CDR2 SVGAGI come from the germline V gene. The V end was cut by 10 bases, the J end by 0 bases, with 13 bases between. This CDR3 contains 14 residues. This CDR3 is CAIMTDGSGNTIYF. The CDR3 DNA sequence: TGTGCCATCATGACCGACGGCTCTGGAAACACCATATATTTT.

V usage is TRBV5-1 and J usage is TRBJ1-1; TRBD1 might be the D (6 bases). V lost 6 bases to trimming and J lost 0 bases, with 9 bases between them. Per germline, CDR1 SGHRS and CDR2 YFSETQ. The CDR3 extends over 13 amino acids. DNA for the CDR3: TGCGCCAGCAAAGACAGGATGAACACTGAAGCTTTCTTT. This gives the protein CASKDRMNTEAFF.

The V call is TRBV2, the J call TRBJ1-2; D call uncertain. The V end was cut by 6 bases, the J end by 10 bases, with 12 bases between. Germline-derived CDR1 and CDR2 are SNHLY and FYNNEI. This CDR3 has 11 residues. The CDR3 nucleotides read TGTGCCAGCAGACCCGACATTCCCTACACCTTC. Amino acids: CASRPDIPYTF.

This clone has just a few counts. V is TRBV11-3 and J is TRBJ2-7, with D tentatively TRBD1 or TRBD2 (5 bases each). The CDR3 is 12 residues long. CDR1 is SGHNT and CDR2 is YENEEA in the germline V gene. V gave up 2 bases and J gave up 5 bases, with 7 bases separating them. In nucleotides, the CDR3 is TGTGCCAGCAGCTTAAGGGGAGACGAGCAGTACTTC. Translated, it gives CASSLRGDEQYF.

The rearrangement uses TRBV19 and TRBJ1-2, with D unclear. CDR1 is LNHDA and CDR2 is SQIVND in the germline V gene (reference sequence). Trimming left V 1 base short and J 6 bases short, with 9 bases between. The CDR3 loop spans 13 amino acids. CDR3 coding DNA: TGTGCCAGTAGTATAGGGCAGAGAGATGGCTACACCTTC. It specifies CASSIGQRDGYTF.

The CDR3 sequence: CASSLRVLSGRAHLTSTDTQYF. Here the CDR3 DNA reads TGTGCCAGCAGTTTAAGGGTCCTTAGCGGGAGGGCCCACCTAACTAGCACAGATACGCAGTATTTT. The V gene is TRBV27, the J gene TRBJ2-3; 11 nucleotides align to TRBD2. The germline gives CDR1 MNHEY, CDR2 SMNVEV (reference sequence). The CDR3 totals 22 residues. J was trimmed by 0 bases and V by 2 bases; bases with no gene match: 19.

This clone was seen just once. The gene calls are TRBV19 and TRBJ1-1, with D possibly being TRBD1 (6 bases). V lost 2 bases and J 5 bases, leaving 9 bases between the germline ends. Looked up from germline, CDR1 is LNHDA and CDR2 is SQIVND (reference sequence). CDR3 length: 13 residues. The CDR3 DNA sequence: TGTGCCAGTAGTATAAAGAGGGGGACTGAAGCTTTCTTT. Translated: CASSIKRGTEAFF. Based on the CDR3 plus reference TRBV19 and TRBJ1-1, the full variable domain is DGGITQSPKYLFRKEGQNVTLSCEQNLNHDAMYWYRQDPGQGLRLIYYSQIVNDFQKGDIAEGYSVSREKKESFPLTVTSAQKNPTAFYLCASSIKRGTEAFFGQGTRLTVV.

This clone showed up just a few times. The chain joins TRBV2 to TRBJ2-7, with 8 bases fitting TRBD2. V shed 4 bases and J 3 bases; nucleotides not matched to a gene: 2. The CDR3 is 13 residues long. The germline V gene encodes CDR1 SNHLY and CDR2 FYNNEI. CDR3 amino acids: CASSAGGYYEQYF. In DNA, the CDR3 is TGTGCCAGCAGTGCGGGAGGGTACTACGAGCAGTACTTC.

The gene calls are TRBV11-1 and TRBJ2-3, with 8 bases lining up with TRBD2. Trimming cost V 1 base and J 2 bases; bases outside gene matches: 5. Germline loops: CDR1 SGHAT, CDR2 FQDESV (reference sequence). The CDR3 extends over 16 amino acids. The CDR3 nucleotides read TGTGCCAGCAGCTTAGGTGTTAGCGGGGACACAGATACGCAGTATTTT. As protein: CASSLGVSGDTDTQYF.

The rearrangement joins TRBV6-5 to TRBJ1-5, with D unresolved. There are 16 residues in the CDR3. The germline gives CDR1 MNHEY, CDR2 SVGAGI. The V and J ends lost 4 bases and 2 bases respectively, with 15 bases between them. Here the CDR3 reads CASSSPGRPGNQPQHF. CDR3 coding DNA: TGTGCCAGCAGTTCGCCGGGTCGCCCGGGCAATCAGCCCCAGCATTTT.

The chain recombines TRBV19 with TRBJ1-2, with 9 bases matching TRBD1. V lost 3 bases to trimming and J lost 4 bases; unmatched junction nucleotides: 12. CDR1 LNHDA and CDR2 SQIVND come from the germline V gene (reference sequence). The CDR3 runs to 17 residues. The CDR3 protein is CASSMAGRGQGVYGYTF. For the CDR3, the DNA is TGTGCCAGTAGTATGGCTGGACGGGGACAGGGAGTCTATGGCTACACCTTC.

A few counts support this clone. The chain has TRBV7-9 and TRBJ2-7; 7 bases line up with TRBD1. The ends lost 5 bases at V and 1 base at J; junction bases unmatched: 5. In germline, CDR1 is SEHNR, CDR2 FQNEAQ (reference sequence). This CDR3 spans 14 amino acids. This CDR3 is CASSPRQGSYEQYF. The CDR3 nucleotides read TGTGCCAGCAGCCCGAGACAGGGTTCCTACGAGCAGTACTTC.

This chain joins TRBV28 and TRBJ1-1; no firm D call. The CDR3 consists of 12 residues. The V and J ends lost 6 bases and 1 base respectively, with 6 bases between them. Per the germline V gene, CDR1 is MDHEN and CDR2 is SYDVKM. The CDR3 nucleotides are TGTGCCAGCAGGCTCGCGAACACTGAAGCTTTCTTT. Translating it yields CASRLANTEAFF.

The chain links TRBV6-1 to TRBJ2-5, with 7 bases matching TRBD2. This CDR3 has 13 residues. Germline CDR1 is MNHNS and CDR2 is SASEGT. The V gene end was trimmed by 4 bases and the J gene end by 2 bases; junction bases not matched to a gene: 1. The CDR3 region is CASSGTRQETQYF. Here the CDR3 DNA reads TGTGCCAGCAGTGGGACTAGACAAGAGACCCAGTACTTC.

The V gene is TRBV18, the J gene TRBJ1-4, with 7 bases identical to TRBD1. Trimming cost V 5 bases and J 7 bases; bases outside gene matches: 13. CDR3 size: 16 residues. Germline V gene sequence: CDR1 KGHSH, CDR2 LQKENI. The CDR3 DNA sequence: TGTGCCAGCTCAACGTCGCAGGGGGGCACTGGTGAAAAACTGTTTTTT. It codes for CASSTSQGGTGEKLFF.

The chain joins TRBV9 to TRBJ2-1; 8 nucleotides match TRBD2. Trimming cost V 4 bases and J 0 bases; bases outside gene matches: 3. Germline V gives CDR1 SGDLS, CDR2 YYNGEE. The CDR3 runs 15 residues. The CDR3 here is CASSLSGSSYNEQFF. CDR3 DNA: TGTGCCAGCAGCCTCAGCGGGAGCTCCTACAATGAGCAGTTCTTC.

The V gene is TRBV9, the J gene TRBJ1-2; D not resolved. This CDR3 has 14 amino acids. CDR1 SGDLS and CDR2 YYNGEE come from the germline V gene. Trimming took 4 bases from V and 0 from J, leaving 10 bases between them. The CDR3 DNA is TGTGCCAGCAGCTCGGCACTTGCTAACTATGGCTACACCTTC. It specifies CASSSALANYGYTF.

The genes are TRBV10-1 and TRBJ2-1; 14 positions agree with TRBD2. Germline trimming cut 0 bases from V and 4 bases from J; bases unmatched to any gene: 5. There are 18 residues in the CDR3. CDR1 is WNHNN, CDR2 SYGVQD, per germline (reference sequence). The CDR3 DNA reads as TGCGCCAGCAGTGAGTCGGGACTAGCGGGGGCTAGTTACAATGAGCAGTTCTTC. This codes for CASSESGLAGASYNEQFF.

V gene TRBV6-5 combines with J gene TRBJ2-7, with 7 bases lining up with TRBD1. The ends lost 6 bases at V and 1 base at J; junction bases unmatched: 9. Germline CDR1 is MNHEY and CDR2 is SVGAGI. The CDR3 loop spans 15 amino acids. DNA for the CDR3: TGTGCCAGCAGATCTCCGGGACAGTCGTCCTACGAGCAGTACTTC. This sequence encodes CASRSPGQSSYEQYF.